What follows describes a single TCR beta chain. Its recognized antigen is unknown. Base qualities are missing; no much larger clone stands one base away. V gives up 3 bases and J gives up 2 bases, and the segment between their germline ends measures 13 bases. Reading the germline V gene gives CDR1 KGHSH and CDR2 LQKENI. The cysteine opens and the phenylalanine closes a CDR3 of 15 amino acids. The sequence is cut down to CDR3 DNA, 45 bases in frame from base 1. The time point tag for this specimen amounts to: baseline pretreatment blood. The treatment or condition label corresponds to: 15 Gy SBRT to primary tumor, nephrectomy 4 weeks later. To follow tumor-enriched clonotypes, serial peripheral blood was collected from radiation-treated patients at baseline and at 2 weeks and 4 weeks after SBRT. Every patient's renal cell carcinoma showed clear cell pathology. Genomic DNA for TCR sequencing was prepared using the QIAamp DNA Blood Mini Kit (Qiagen). Samples were included in the analyses only if all quality control checks were passed.

This record comes from a study of radiation and T cells in renal cell carcinoma (dated by TCRdb to about 2020). General notes on the study: Samples came from a clinical trial, in which primary renal cell carcinomas received 15 Gy stereotactic body radiation therapy followed by nephrectomy 4 weeks later. In total, about 50 samples underwent TCR beta sequencing: around 25 tumors plus 27 peripheral blood samples. Across all 50 or so samples, 3.5 million to 4.5 million unique CDR3 nucleotide sequences encoding 2,658,974 unique CDR3 amino acid sequences were identified.

What the research found in general, with its limitations: In blood, the top tumor clonotypes increased from baseline to 2 weeks after radiation and then shrank by 4 weeks, which suggests a temporary expansion of tumor-resident clones. The single-armed trial design could not address effects of radiation dose or scheduling on the TCR repertoire. Tracking of blood repertoire dynamics stopped at about 4 weeks after treatment, with no follow-up past that point. Because pretreatment tumor biopsies were not available, the study could not determine whether clonotypes were already present within the tumor at baseline.

TCR beta libraries were generated from genomic DNA with the immunoSEQ kit, following the manufacturer's recommendations. To prepare libraries, a first multiplex PCR with proprietary primers was run, followed by a second PCR that added unique barcodes, and a bead cleanup was done after each round. Each sample batch included a kit-provided positive control reaction and a negative control reaction. The final libraries were assessed on an Agilent 4200 TapeStation D1000 ScreenTape, pooled by volume, and quantified by qPCR. Sequencing was performed on an Illumina NextSeq500 with a MidOutput 150-cycle cartridge, and 156 Read1 and 15 Index1 cycles were run with kit custom primers. The pooled library was loaded at 0.75 to 1 pM, and 20% PhiX control was spiked in. Per the original workflow: Vendor-processed data were analyzed in R, with a clonotype defined as all T cells sharing the same CDR3 nucleotide sequence. For clone abundance analyses, frequencies were normalized to the 10,000 most abundant clones in each sample. Public T cell clones, which averaged fewer than five per sample, were excluded before analysis. Tumor-enriched and baseline blood-enriched clonotypes were defined by at least a 32-fold difference in abundance between compartments. Clonotypes expanded or contracted between blood time points were identified with a beta-binomial differential abundance model. Similarity between tumor and blood repertoires was quantified using the Baroni-Urbani and Buser coefficient, and groups were compared with two-tailed Wilcoxon tests in R. This is the immuneACCESS table as TCRdb keeps it, with only in-frame sequences that have V and J called. A part of the clones is gone; compared with another copy, unresolved V genes explain less than half, and the rest is unexplained. From that table come the V and J calls and clone size; the DNA was used to work out D and trimming. The sample table records tens of thousands of clones; 78% of these occur just once. Approximately 6.8% of the sample is held by the ten biggest clonotypes.

This specimen was blood, taken from a patient whose treatment included radiotherapy and nephrectomy. The chain links TRBV18 with TRBJ1-2; TRBD1 is a possible D gene, resting on 5 matching bases. This receptor was obtained from a man in his sixties with renal cell carcinoma. The CDR3 region has the sequence CASSPGSGLNYGYTF. The bases are TGTGCCAGCTCACCGGGGTCGGGACTCAACTATGGCTACACCTTC. Extended through the reference TRBV18 and TRBJ1-2 proteins, this CDR3 yields the full variable domain: NAGVMQNPRHLVRRRGQEARLRCSPMKGHSHVYWYRQLPEEGLKFMVYLQKENIIDESGMPKERFSAEFPKEGPSILRIQQVVRGDSAAYFCASSPGSGLNYGYTFGSGTRLTVV.